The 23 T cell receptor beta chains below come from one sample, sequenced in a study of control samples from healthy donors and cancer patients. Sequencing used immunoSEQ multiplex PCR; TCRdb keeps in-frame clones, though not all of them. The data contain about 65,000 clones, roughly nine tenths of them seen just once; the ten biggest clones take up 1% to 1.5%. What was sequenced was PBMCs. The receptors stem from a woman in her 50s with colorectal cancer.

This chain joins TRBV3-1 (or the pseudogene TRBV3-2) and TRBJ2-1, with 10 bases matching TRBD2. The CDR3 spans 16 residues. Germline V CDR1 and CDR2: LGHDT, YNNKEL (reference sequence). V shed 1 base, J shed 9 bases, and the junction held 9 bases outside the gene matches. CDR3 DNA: TGTGCCAGCAGCCAAGGCTCCCTAGCGGGAGTGAGTGAGCAGTTCTTC. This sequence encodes CASSQGSLAGVSEQFF.

The CDR3 region has the DNA TGCGCCAGCAGCTTCGGACAGGGCTATGGCTACACCTTC. This sequence encodes CASSFGQGYGYTF. The V and J genes are TRBV5-1 and TRBJ1-2, with TRBD1 matching over 8 bases. The ends lost 2 bases at V and 4 bases at J; junction bases unmatched: 1. The CDR3 totals 13 residues. Germline-derived CDR1 and CDR2 are SGHRS and YFSETQ.

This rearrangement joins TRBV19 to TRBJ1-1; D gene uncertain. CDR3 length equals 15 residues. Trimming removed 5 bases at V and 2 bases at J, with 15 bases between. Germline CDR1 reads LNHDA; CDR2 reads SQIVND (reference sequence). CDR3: CASSSRPLVNTEAFF. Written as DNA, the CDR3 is TGTGCCAGTAGTTCGCGACCGTTGGTTAACACTGAAGCTTTCTTT.

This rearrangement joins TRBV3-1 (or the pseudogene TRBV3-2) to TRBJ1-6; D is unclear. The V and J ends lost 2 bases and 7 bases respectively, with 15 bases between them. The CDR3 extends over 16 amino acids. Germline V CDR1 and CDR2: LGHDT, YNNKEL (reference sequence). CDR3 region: CASSQLAGTDNSPLHF. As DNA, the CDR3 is TGTGCCAGCAGCCAACTGGCCGGAACTGACAATTCACCCCTCCACTTT.

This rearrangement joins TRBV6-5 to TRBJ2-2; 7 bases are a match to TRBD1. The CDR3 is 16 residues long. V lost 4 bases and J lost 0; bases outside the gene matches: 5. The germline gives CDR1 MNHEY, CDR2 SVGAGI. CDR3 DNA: TGTGCCAGCAGTTTACAGGGGCGGGCGAACACCGGGGAGCTGTTTTTT. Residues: CASSLQGRANTGELFF.

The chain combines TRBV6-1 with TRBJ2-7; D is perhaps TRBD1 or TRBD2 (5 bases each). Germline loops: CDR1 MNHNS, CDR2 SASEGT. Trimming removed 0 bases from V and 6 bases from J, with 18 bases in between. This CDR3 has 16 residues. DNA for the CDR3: TGTGCCAGCAGTGAAGCATGGGACCGGCCTCCGGGCGAGCAGTACTTC. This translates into CASSEAWDRPPGEQYF.

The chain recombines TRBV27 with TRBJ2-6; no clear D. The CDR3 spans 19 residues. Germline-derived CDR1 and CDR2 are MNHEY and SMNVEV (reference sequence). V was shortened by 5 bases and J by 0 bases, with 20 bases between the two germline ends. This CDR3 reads CASSPRAGARISGANVLTF. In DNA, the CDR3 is TGTGCCAGCAGTCCTCGGGCAGGTGCGCGGATCTCTGGGGCCAACGTCCTGACTTTC.

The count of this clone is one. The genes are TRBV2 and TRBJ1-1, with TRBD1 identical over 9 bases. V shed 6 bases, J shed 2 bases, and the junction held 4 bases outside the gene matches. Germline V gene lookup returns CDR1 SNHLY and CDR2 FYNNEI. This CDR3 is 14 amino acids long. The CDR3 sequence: CASSRDRANTEAFF. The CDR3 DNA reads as TGTGCCAGCAGCCGGGACAGGGCCAACACTGAAGCTTTCTTT.

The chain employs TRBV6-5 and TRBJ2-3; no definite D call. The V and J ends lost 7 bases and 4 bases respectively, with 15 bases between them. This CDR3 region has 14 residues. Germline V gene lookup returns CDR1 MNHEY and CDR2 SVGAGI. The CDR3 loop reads CASNTGREADTQYF. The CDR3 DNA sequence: TGTGCCAGCAACACCGGCCGCGAAGCAGATACGCAGTATTTT.

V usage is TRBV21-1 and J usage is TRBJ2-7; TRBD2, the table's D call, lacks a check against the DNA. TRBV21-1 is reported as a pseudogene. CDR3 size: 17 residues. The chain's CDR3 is CASSKAIVDRGTYEQYF. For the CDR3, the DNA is TGTGCCAGCAGCAAGGCTATAGTCGACCGAGGAACCTACGAGCAGTACTTC.

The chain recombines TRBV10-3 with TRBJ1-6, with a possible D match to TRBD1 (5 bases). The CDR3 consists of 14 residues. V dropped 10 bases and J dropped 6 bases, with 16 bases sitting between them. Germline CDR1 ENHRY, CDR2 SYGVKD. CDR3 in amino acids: CATWDRTGNSPLHF. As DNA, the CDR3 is TGTGCCACCTGGGACCGAACGGGTAATTCACCCCTCCACTTT.

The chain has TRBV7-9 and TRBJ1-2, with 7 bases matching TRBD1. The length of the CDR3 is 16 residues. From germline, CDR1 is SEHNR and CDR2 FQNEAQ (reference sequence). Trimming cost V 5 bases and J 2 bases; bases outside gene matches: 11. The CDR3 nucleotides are TGTGCCAGCAGCCTCCCCGGAGGGACAGTCAACTATGGCTACACCTTC. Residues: CASSLPGGTVNYGYTF. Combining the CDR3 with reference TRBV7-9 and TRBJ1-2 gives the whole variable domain DTGVSQNPRHKITKRGQNVTFRCDPISEHNRLYWYRQTLGQGPEFLTYFQNEAQLEKSRLLSDRFSAERPKGSFSTLEIQRTEQGDSAMYLCASSLPGGTVNYGYTFGSGTRLTVV.

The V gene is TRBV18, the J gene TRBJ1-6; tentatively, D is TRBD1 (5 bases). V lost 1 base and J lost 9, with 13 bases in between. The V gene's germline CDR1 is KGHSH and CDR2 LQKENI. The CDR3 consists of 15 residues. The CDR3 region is CASSPRSQGFSPLHF. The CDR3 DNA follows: TGTGCCAGCTCACCACGGTCCCAGGGATTTTCACCCCTCCACTTT.

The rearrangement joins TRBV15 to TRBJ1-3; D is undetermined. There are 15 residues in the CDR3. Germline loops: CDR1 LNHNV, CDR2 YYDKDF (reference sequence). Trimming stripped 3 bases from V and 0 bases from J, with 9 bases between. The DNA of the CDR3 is TGTGCCACCAGCAGGGACTATTCCTCTGGAAACACCATATATTTT. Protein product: CATSRDYSSGNTIYF.

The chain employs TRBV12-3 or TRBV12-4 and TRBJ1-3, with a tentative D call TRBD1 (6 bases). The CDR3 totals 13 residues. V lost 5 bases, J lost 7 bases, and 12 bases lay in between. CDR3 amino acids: CASSDTGRNTIYF. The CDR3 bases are TGTGCCAGCAGTGATACAGGGAGGAACACCATATATTTT.

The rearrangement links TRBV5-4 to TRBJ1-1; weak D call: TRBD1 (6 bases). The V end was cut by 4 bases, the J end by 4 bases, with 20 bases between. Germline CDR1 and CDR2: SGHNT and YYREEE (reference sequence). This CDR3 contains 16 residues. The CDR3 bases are TGTGCCAGCAGCCCCAGAGGAGGGGGGTCGGGCACTGAAGCTTTCTTT. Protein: CASSPRGGGSGTEAFF.

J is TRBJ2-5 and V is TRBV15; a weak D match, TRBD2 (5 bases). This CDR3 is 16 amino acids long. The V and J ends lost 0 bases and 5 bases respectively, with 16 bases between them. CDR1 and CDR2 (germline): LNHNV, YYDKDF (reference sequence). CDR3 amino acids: CATSREGWGDLETQYF. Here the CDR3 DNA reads TGTGCCACCAGCAGAGAAGGGTGGGGAGACCTCGAGACCCAGTACTTC.

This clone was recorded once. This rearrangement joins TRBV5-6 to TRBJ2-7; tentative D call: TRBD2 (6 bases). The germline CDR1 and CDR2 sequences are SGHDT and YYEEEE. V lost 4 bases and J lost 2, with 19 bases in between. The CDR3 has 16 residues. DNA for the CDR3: TGTGCCAGCAGCCCCAAAACGGGGGTGTTAACCTACGAGCAGTACTTC. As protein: CASSPKTGVLTYEQYF.

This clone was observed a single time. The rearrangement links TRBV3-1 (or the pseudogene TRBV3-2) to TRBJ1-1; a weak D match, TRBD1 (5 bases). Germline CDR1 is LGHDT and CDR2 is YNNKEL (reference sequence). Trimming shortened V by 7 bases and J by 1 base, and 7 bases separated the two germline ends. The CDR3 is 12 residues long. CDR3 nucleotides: TGTGCCAGCAAGGGGAGGAACACTGAAGCTTTCTTT. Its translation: CASKGRNTEAFF.

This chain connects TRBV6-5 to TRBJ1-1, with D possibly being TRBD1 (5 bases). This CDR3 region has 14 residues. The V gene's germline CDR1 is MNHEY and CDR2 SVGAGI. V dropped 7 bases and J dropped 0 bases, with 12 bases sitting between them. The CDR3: CASKLGHLNTEAFF. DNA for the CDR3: TGTGCCAGCAAGTTAGGACATCTGAACACTGAAGCTTTCTTT.

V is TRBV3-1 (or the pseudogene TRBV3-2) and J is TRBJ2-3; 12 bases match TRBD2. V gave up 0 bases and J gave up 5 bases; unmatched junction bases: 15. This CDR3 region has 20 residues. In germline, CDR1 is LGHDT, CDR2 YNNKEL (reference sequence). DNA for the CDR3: TGTGCCAGCAGCCAAGATCGGGGTTTACTAGCGGGGGGCCGAGTAGATACGCAGTATTTT. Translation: CASSQDRGLLAGGRVDTQYF.

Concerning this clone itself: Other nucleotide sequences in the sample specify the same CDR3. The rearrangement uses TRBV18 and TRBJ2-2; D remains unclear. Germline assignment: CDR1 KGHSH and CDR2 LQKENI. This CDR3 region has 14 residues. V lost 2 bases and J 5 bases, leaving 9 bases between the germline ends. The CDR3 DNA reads TGTGCCAGCTCACCAGTGAGAGGAACCGGGGAGCTGTTTTTT. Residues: CASSPVRGTGELFF.

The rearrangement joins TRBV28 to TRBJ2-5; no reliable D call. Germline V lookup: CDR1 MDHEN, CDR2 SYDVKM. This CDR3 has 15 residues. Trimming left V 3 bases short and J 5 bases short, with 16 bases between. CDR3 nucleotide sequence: TGTGCCAGCAGTTTGGCGACCGGCTCCGGGGAGACCCAGTACTTC. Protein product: CASSLATGSGETQYF.